Each of the 3 T cell receptor beta chains below was sequenced from the same sample in a study of Graves' ophthalmopathy and Graves' hyperthyroidism. The authors amplified TCR beta CDR3 regions, and they did so from RNA transcripts for repertoire sequencing. Second-round multiplex PCR came after first-round RT-PCR with HTBI primers. Using its own MiXCR run on the multiplex PCR reads, TCRdb lists one record per CDR3 protein. Of around 1,200,000 distinct CDR3 sequences listed, approximately 35% are singletons. Sequencing was carried out using peripheral blood or thyroid tissue (not recorded which). These receptors were obtained from an adult man with Graves' hyperthyroidism.

The chain uses TRBV5-1 and TRBJ1-4; D possibly corresponds to TRBD1 (5 bases). This CDR3 is built from 14 residues. Germline V lookup: CDR1 SGHRS, CDR2 YFSETQ. Trimming removed 2 bases from V and 5 bases from J, with 10 bases in between. The CDR3 DNA reads TGCGCCAGCAGCTTTTCAGGGAAGAATGAAAAACTGTTTTTT. It translates to CASSFSGKNEKLFF.

This chain connects TRBV25-1 to TRBJ2-6, with unresolved D. The germline V and J ends were trimmed by 4 bases and 1 base, with 14 bases remaining between them. The V gene's germline CDR1 is MGHDK and CDR2 SYGVNS. This CDR3 comprises 17 residues. The CDR3 loop reads CASSARARLSGANVLTF. The DNA of the CDR3 is TGTGCCAGCAGTGCTAGGGCACGTTTATCTGGGGCCAACGTCCTGACTTTC.

This clonotype was observed many times. CDR3 sequence (DNA): TGTGCCAGCAGCTTCCGGGACAGGGAAGAGACCCAGTACTTC. Its translation is CASSFRDREETQYF. The chain combines TRBV7-9 with TRBJ2-5, with 9 bases identical to TRBD1. The germline gives CDR1 SEHNR, CDR2 FQNEAQ (reference sequence). CDR3 length: 14 residues. V gave up 3 bases and J gave up 3 bases; unmatched junction bases: 2.